This paragraph reports one T cell receptor (beta chain). Primers included in the PCR were 60 Vbeta and 13 Jbeta primers. Original handling: Unique TCR beta chains numbered approximately 80 million in a later analysis, with around 10 million shared. This table comes from immunoSEQ multiplex PCR, and its TCRdb copy is limited to in-frame clones, with some not included. V, J and clone size derive from that table, while D and trimming were established from the DNA sequence. Of about 140,000 clones in the sample, around 75% are singletons; the top ten hold 3.3%. These data originate in a study of cytomegalovirus exposure and HLA in healthy donors. At the level of the study: Across about 400 genotyped donors, approximately 80% landed in the Caucasian-associated ancestry cluster.

Germline V gene lookup returns CDR1 SGHRS and CDR2 YFSETQ. This CDR3 contains 15 residues. Between the trimmed V and J ends, which lost 0 bases and 6 bases, there was a span of 15 bases. Sequenced sample: PBMCs. The TCR comes from a man between 35 and 55 years old in good health and CMV-seronegative. This chain links TRBV5-1 with TRBJ1-2; D is ambiguous. The CDR3: CASSLVGPPEDGYTF. The CDR3, as DNA: TGCGCCAGCAGCTTGGTAGGCCCACCAGAGGATGGCTACACCTTC.